Listed below are T cell receptor beta chains from one sample, sequenced in a study of OX40 agonist ivuxolimab in advanced cancers. Assay used: immunoSEQ multiplex PCR; TCRdb lists only in-frame clones, some missing. The sample yields tens of thousands of clones, around nine tenths seen once. The sequences come from CD4+ or CD8+ T cells sorted from blood, collected in a trial of the OX40 agonist ivuxolimab. The receptors here all came from an adult with an advanced solid tumor such as melanoma, head and neck, liver or kidney cancer. The CDR3 runs from the conserved cysteine through the conserved F or W. The D gene is left open where the match is weak. Expanded clones get a size class; other rows say once, few or many, or leave the size out.

>NA|TRBV18|TRBJ2-1|TRBD2
TGTGCCAGCTCCCAAAGCGGGAGGGTACGCGATGAGCAGTTCTTC
CASSQSGRVRDEQFF
>NA|TRBV5-4|TRBJ2-6|TRBD2
TGTGCCAGCAGCTTACGTAGCGGGCCGGGCTCTGGGGCCAACGTCCTGACTTTC
CASSLRSGPGSGANVLTF
>NA|TRBV19|TRBJ1-5|NA
TGTGCCAGTAGTGTAACTACAGGGAGCAATCAGCCCCAGCATTTT
CASSVTTGSNQPQHF
>few|TRBV30|TRBJ2-1|TRBD2
TGTGCCTGGAGTGAGGGACTAGCGGGAGGGCCAAACAATGAGCAGTTCTTC
CAWSEGLAGGPNNEQFF
>NA|TRBV7-2|TRBJ2-3|NA
TGTGCCAGCAGCTTACGCGTGGTAGATACGCAGTATTTT
CASSLRVVDTQYF
>NA|TRBV7-9|TRBJ2-7|TRBD1
TGTGCCAGCAGCTCCTTACAGGGGGCGGGCGAGCAGTACTTC
CASSSLQGAGEQYF
>once|TRBV28|TRBJ2-7|NA
TGTGCCAGCAGGTCCGGGACCACTTACGAGCAGTACTTC
CASRSGTTYEQYF
>NA|TRBV2|TRBJ2-1|TRBD2
TGTGCCAGTCCGTACCCCGGGACTAGCAGCAATGAGCAGTTCTTC
CASPYPGTSSNEQFF
>NA|TRBV5-1|TRBJ2-5|NA
TGCGCCAGCAGCTTGGCAGGGGGGGAGACCCAGTACTTC
CASSLAGGETQYF
>NA|TRBV30|TRBJ2-1|NA
TGTGCCTGGTCCCCAAATAGTTTTGGAGAGCAGTTCTTC
CAWSPNSFGEQFF
>NA|TRBV19|TRBJ2-4|TRBD1
TGTGCCAGCACCGGGACAGCATTAGCCAAAAACATTCAGTACTTC
CASTGTALAKNIQYF
>NA|TRBV6-5|TRBJ1-2|NA
TGTGCCAGCAGTTACGACAACTATGGCTACACCTTC
CASSYDNYGYTF
>NA|TRBV5-1|TRBJ2-5|NA
TGCGCCAGCACCAACCCACGGCAACCTTCTCAAGAGACCCAGTACTTC
CASTNPRQPSQETQYF
>NA|TRBV2|TRBJ1-4|NA
TGTGCCAGCATCCGGGGGCACCTCACCAATGAAAAACTGTTTTTT
CASIRGHLTNEKLFF
>NA|TRBV29-1|TRBJ2-3|NA
TGCAGCGTTGAAGGGGCGCATCCCACAGATACGCAGTATTTT
CSVEGAHPTDTQYF
>NA|TRBV9|TRBJ2-7|NA
TGTGCCAGCAGCGACCAGCCGGGAACAGACTACGAGCAGTACTTC
CASSDQPGTDYEQYF
>NA|TRBV11-3|TRBJ1-1|NA
TGTGCCAGCAGTGACAGAGGGAACACTGAAGCTTTCTTT
CASSDRGNTEAFF
>few|TRBV6-1|TRBJ2-1|NA
TGTGCCAGCAGTGCCAGACCCACGGTCCCCTACAATGAGCAGTTCTTC
CASSARPTVPYNEQFF
>few|TRBV11-2|TRBJ2-1|NA
TGTGCCAGCAACCTGCACGTCGGTGAGCAGTTCTTC
CASNLHVGEQFF
>NA|TRBV10-1|TRBJ2-5|NA
TGCGCCAGCAGTGAGGACGCTCTCCGGGGGGAGACCCAGTACTTC
CASSEDALRGETQYF
>NA|TRBV5-1|TRBJ1-3|NA
TGCGCCAGCAGCGCCCGTTGGGGTGGAGTAGGAAACACCATATATTTT
CASSARWGGVGNTIYF
>NA|TRBV19|TRBJ1-5|NA
TGTGCCAGTACCGGAGGTACGGCACTTGGGCGACAGCCCCAGCATTTT
CASTGGTALGRQPQHF
>NA|TRBV28|TRBJ1-2|NA
TGTGCCAGCAGCCCCATCTGGATTGGCTACACCTTC
CASSPIWIGYTF
>NA|TRBV7-8|TRBJ2-3|TRBD1
TGTGCCAGCAGCCCATGGACAGGGACAGATACGCAGTATTTT
CASSPWTGTDTQYF
>few|TRBV19|TRBJ2-2|NA
TGTGCCAGTAGTTGGCTCACCGGGGAGCTGTTTTTT
CASSWLTGELFF
>NA|TRBV6-6|TRBJ1-6|NA
TGTGCCAGCAGTTACGGGCTCCGGGACATCAGGGCGCCCCTCCACTTT
CASSYGLRDIRAPLHF
>NA|TRBV7-6|TRBJ1-3|NA
TGTGCCAGCAGCTCACAGTCTTCCTCTGGAAACACCATATATTTT
CASSSQSSSGNTIYF
>NA|TRBV5-6|TRBJ2-1|TRBD2
TGTGCCAGCAGCAATCAACTGGGACTAGCGGGAGGGGATGAGCAGTTCTTC
CASSNQLGLAGGDEQFF
>NA|TRBV27|TRBJ2-6|TRBD1
TGTGCCAGCAGCCTACTCGGCAGGGGACAGGGGTACTCTGGGGCCAACGTCCTGACTTTC
CASSLLGRGQGYSGANVLTF
>NA|TRBV5-1|TRBJ1-2|NA
TGCGCCAGCAGCACCCAGGGAGGGAACTATGGCTACACCTTC
CASSTQGGNYGYTF
>NA|TRBV28|TRBJ1-1|NA
TGTGCCAGCAGCCCACAGGGAATAAACACTGAAGCTTTCTTT
CASSPQGINTEAFF
>NA|TRBV9|TRBJ2-1|TRBD1
TGTGCCAGCAGCTCCCAGCCAACAGGGGCCAATGAGCAGTTCTTC
CASSSQPTGANEQFF
>NA|TRBV2|TRBJ2-2|NA
TGTGCCAGCAGTGTGCGCCGGGACACCGGGGAGCTGTTTTTT
CASSVRRDTGELFF
>NA|TRBV28|TRBJ1-1|NA
TGTGCCAGCAGTTTATCCGACAGGCATCTTGAAGCTTTCTTT
CASSLSDRHLEAFF
>once|TRBV29-1|TRBJ1-3|NA
TGCAGCGCAAGTAGCTCTGGAAACACCATATATTTT
CSASSSGNTIYF
>NA|TRBV27|TRBJ1-2|NA
TGTGCCAGCAGTCGCCATTTTAACTATGGCTACACCTTC
CASSRHFNYGYTF
>NA|TRBV28|TRBJ2-3|TRBD2
TGTGCCACCAGCGGGATAGGGCTTAGCACAGATACGCAGTATTTT
CATSGIGLSTDTQYF
>once|TRBV14|TRBJ2-5|TRBD1
TGTGCCAGCAGCCAGACGACAGGGTTAGAGACCCAGTACTTC
CASSQTTGLETQYF
>NA|TRBV29-1|TRBJ2-3|TRBD2
TGCAGCGTGACCCTTAGCGGACTAGGCACAGATACGCAGTATTTT
CSVTLSGLGTDTQYF
>NA|TRBV10-2|TRBJ2-1|NA
TGCGCCAGCAGTGATTCGGGGGTAGTGGCAAATGAGCAGTTCTTC
CASSDSGVVANEQFF